This T cell receptor (beta chain) was sequenced during a study of blood T cell repertoires in COVID-19. Looking at the study overall: From the United States, Italy and Spain came samples of acute and convalescent COVID-19.

The CDR3 sequence is 15 residues long. The germline V gene has CDR1 MNHEY and CDR2 SVGAGI. The V segment lost 5 bases and the J segment 0 bases; nucleotides outside the gene matches: 5. Per the original methods: Counts of nucleated cells, estimated from reference gene primer amplification, were obtained. Repertoires were generated with immunoSEQ multiplex PCR, while TCRdb's copy carries only in-frame clones and drops some. V and J calls and clone size are as listed in that table; D and trimming were resolved from the DNA. The sample has around 160,000 clones, around four fifths seen once. The TCR was taken from a human donor in a cohort sampled during active COVID-19. The rearrangement links TRBV6-5 to TRBJ1-1, with 8 positions matching TRBD1. Sequencing was performed on peripheral blood. This CDR3 reads CASSTGQAMNTEAFF. The CDR3 DNA reads TGTGCCAGCAGTACGGGACAGGCGATGAACACTGAAGCTTTCTTT.